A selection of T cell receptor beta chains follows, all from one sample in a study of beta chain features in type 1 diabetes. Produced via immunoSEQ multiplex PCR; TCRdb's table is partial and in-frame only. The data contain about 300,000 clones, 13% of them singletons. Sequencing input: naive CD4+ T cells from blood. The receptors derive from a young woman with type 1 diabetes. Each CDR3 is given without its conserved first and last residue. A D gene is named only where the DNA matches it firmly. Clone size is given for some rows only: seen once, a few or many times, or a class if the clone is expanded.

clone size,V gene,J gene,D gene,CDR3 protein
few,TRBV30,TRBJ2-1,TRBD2,AWSVGLAGGPGEQF
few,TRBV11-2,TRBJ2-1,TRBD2,ASSLVRGSWYNEQF
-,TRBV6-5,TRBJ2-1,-,ASSPQGLMNNEQF
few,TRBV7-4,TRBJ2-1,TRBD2,ASSRGTSGIDEQF
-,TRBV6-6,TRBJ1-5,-,ASSRGSGNQPQH
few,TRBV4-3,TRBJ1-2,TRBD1,ASSQAPRGDYGYT
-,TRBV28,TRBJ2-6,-,ASSLLSAGANVLT
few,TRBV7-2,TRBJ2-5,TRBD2,ASSSAGPSGETQY
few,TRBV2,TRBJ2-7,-,ASTEFRGEQY
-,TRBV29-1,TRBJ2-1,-,SAGQINYNEQF
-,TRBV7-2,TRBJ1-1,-,ASSADSQKAF
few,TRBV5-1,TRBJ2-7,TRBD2,ASRGSGSYEQY
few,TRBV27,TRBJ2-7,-,ASSLSWSGDYEQY
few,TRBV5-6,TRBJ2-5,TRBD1,ASSSDRGQETQY
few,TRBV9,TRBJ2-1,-,ASTQNGGSYNEQF
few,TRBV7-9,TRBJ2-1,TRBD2,ASSLGSGSFYNEQF
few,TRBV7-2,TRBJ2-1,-,ASSFTGSGGNNEQF
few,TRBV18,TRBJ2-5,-,ASSPPRILGPQETQY
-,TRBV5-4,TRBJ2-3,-,ASSSTGTDTQY
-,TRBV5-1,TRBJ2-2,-,ASSTDPLNTGELF
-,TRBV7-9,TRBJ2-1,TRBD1,ASSYGQGRLDEQF
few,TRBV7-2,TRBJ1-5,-,ASSPPGDQPQH
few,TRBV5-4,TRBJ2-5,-,ASSPGQSETQY
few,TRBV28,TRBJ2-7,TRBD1,ASSRPGQGFYEQY
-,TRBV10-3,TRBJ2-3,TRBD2,AISRTSGRLGDTQY
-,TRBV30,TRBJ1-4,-,AWRAPGTSAHVGEKLF
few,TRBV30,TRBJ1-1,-,AWSPGGTEAF
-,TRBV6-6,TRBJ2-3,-,ASVSSVTDTQY
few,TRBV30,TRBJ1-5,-,AWSVQDNQPQH
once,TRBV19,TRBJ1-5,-,ATRGGLGQPQH
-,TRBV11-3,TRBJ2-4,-,ASSALRLGQGNIQY
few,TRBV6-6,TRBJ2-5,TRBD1,ASRAWTGQETQY
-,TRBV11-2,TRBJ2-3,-,ASSPRQGLGDTQY
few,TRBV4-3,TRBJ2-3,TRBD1,ASSQGRQGSYTDTQY
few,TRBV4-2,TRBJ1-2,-,ASSRQTGDGYT
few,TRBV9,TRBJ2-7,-,ASNRGIGYEQY
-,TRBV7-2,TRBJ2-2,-,ASSSDYSGELF
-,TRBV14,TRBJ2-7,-,ASSLVDSGEQY
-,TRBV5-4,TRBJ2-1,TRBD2,ASSLGLAGYNEQF